The 26 T cell receptor beta chains presented below share a single source sample, sequenced in a study of cytomegalovirus exposure and HLA in healthy donors. The PCR used 60 Vbeta and 13 Jbeta primers. Data came from immunoSEQ multiplex PCR; TCRdb stores just in-frame clones and leaves some out. The top ten clones hold roughly 17% of a sample with around 65,000 clones, about two thirds of them seen once. The sequenced sample consisted of PBMCs. The receptors here all came from a man between 35 and 55 years old in good health and CMV-seropositive.

This clone was picked up a small number of times. CDR3 nucleotides: TGTGCCAGCAGTTTGGCCCAGACTAGCGGGGGGGTAAAACCCACAGATACGCAGTATTTT. Amino acids: CASSLAQTSGGVKPTDTQYF. This chain uses TRBV28 with TRBJ2-3; 14 bases are shared with TRBD2. The CDR3 covers 20 residues. The V and J ends lost 3 bases and 2 bases, in that order; junction bases with no gene match: 13. Germline values: CDR1 MDHEN, CDR2 SYDVKM.

The chain links TRBV7-2 to TRBJ2-7, with 7 bases lining up with TRBD1. CDR1 and CDR2 (germline): SGHTA, FQGNSA. The length of the CDR3 is 12 residues. Trimming at V came to 2 bases and at J to 6 bases, leaving 1 base not matched to a gene. CDR3 amino acids: CASSLRGLEQYF. The CDR3 DNA is TGTGCCAGCAGCTTAAGGGGGCTCGAGCAGTACTTC.

The V and J genes are TRBV28 and TRBJ2-3; the D gene is possibly TRBD1 (6 bases). This CDR3 has 15 residues. Germline V gene sequence: CDR1 MDHEN, CDR2 SYDVKM. Trimming pared 10 bases from V and 1 base from J, leaving 18 bases between. The CDR3 bases are TGTGCCACCGAATCCCTGAAGGGGGGCACAGATACGCAGTATTTT. Amino acids: CATESLKGGTDTQYF.

The rearrangement joins TRBV2 to TRBJ2-3; D might be TRBD1 (7 bases). V was cut by 0 bases and J by 6 bases, with 19 bases left in between. The V gene's germline CDR1 is SNHLY and CDR2 FYNNEI. CDR3 length equals 17 residues. CDR3 loop: CASSEAGRDSVSDTQYF. The CDR3 coding sequence is TGTGCCAGCAGTGAAGCGGGGCGGGACAGTGTTTCTGATACGCAGTATTTT. The entire variable domain, with the rest obtained from reference TRBV2 and TRBJ2-3, is as follows: EPEVTQTPSHQVTQMGQEVILRCVPISNHLYFYWYRQILGQKVEFLVSFYNNEISEKSEIFDDQFSVERPDGSNFTLKIRSTKLEDSAMYFCASSEAGRDSVSDTQYFGPGTRLTVL.

This clone was recorded once. This chain uses TRBV19 with TRBJ2-3, with D perhaps TRBD2 (6 bases). Germline loops: CDR1 LNHDA, CDR2 SQIVND (reference sequence). The V and J ends lost 3 bases and 0 bases respectively, with 16 bases between them. This CDR3 region has 17 residues. The CDR3 here is CASSISGVGISTDTQYF. The CDR3 DNA reads TGTGCCAGTAGTATTTCGGGAGTAGGGATAAGCACAGATACGCAGTATTTT. The whole variable domain, filled in from reference TRBV19 and TRBJ2-3, reads DGGITQSPKYLFRKEGQNVTLSCEQNLNHDAMYWYRQDPGQGLRLIYYSQIVNDFQKGDIAEGYSVSREKKESFPLTVTSAQKNPTAFYLCASSISGVGISTDTQYFGPGTRLTVL.

CDR3 DNA sequence: TGTGCCAGCAGTTACGGGGCGGGGGGTCAGCCCCAGCATTTT. Encoded protein: CASSYGAGGQPQHF. This chain connects TRBV6-5 to TRBJ1-5, with D possibly being TRBD1 (5 bases). V was cut by 2 bases and J by 6 bases, with 11 bases left in between. CDR1 is MNHEY and CDR2 is SVGAGI in the germline V gene. The CDR3 extends over 14 amino acids.

CDR3 DNA sequence: TGTGCCAGCTCACTCCGGGAAGGGAACACCGGGGAGCTGTTTTTT. Translation: CASSLREGNTGELFF. The chain links TRBV18 to TRBJ2-2; D perhaps matches TRBD2 (5 bases). This CDR3 has 15 amino acids. The ends were cut back, 4 bases at V and 1 base at J, with 10 bases in the middle. Germline V lookup: CDR1 KGHSH, CDR2 LQKENI.

The rearrangement uses TRBV10-3 and TRBJ1-2, with D hard to call. The V end lost 4 bases, the J end lost 2 bases, and 20 bases lay between the germline ends. CDR3 length equals 17 residues. CDR1 and CDR2 from the germline V gene are ENHRY and SYGVKD. CDR3 bases: TGTGCCATCAGTGCGGAGGTCGGCAGGCGCAACAACTATGGCTACACCTTC. Translated, it gives CAISAEVGRRNNYGYTF.

The gene calls are TRBV19 and TRBJ1-3; D is perhaps TRBD1 (6 bases). CDR3 length: 16 amino acids. Germline V gene sequence: CDR1 LNHDA, CDR2 SQIVND (reference sequence). Trimming took 5 bases from V and 0 from J, leaving 14 bases between them. The chain's CDR3 is CASSGLGASSGNTIYF. The CDR3 coding sequence is TGTGCCAGTAGTGGCTTGGGGGCTTCCTCTGGAAACACCATATATTTT. Filled out from reference TRBV19 and TRBJ1-3, the complete variable domain reads DGGITQSPKYLFRKEGQNVTLSCEQNLNHDAMYWYRQDPGQGLRLIYYSQIVNDFQKGDIAEGYSVSREKKESFPLTVTSAQKNPTAFYLCASSGLGASSGNTIYFGEGSWLTVV.

The chain employs TRBV30 and TRBJ1-2; 10 positions agree with TRBD1. V lost 3 bases, J lost 8 bases, and 3 bases stayed unmatched. CDR1 is GTSNPN and CDR2 is SVGIG in the germline V gene (reference sequence). This CDR3 contains 12 residues. CDR3 residues: CAWRETGGGYTF. The CDR3 DNA follows: TGTGCCTGGAGGGAGACAGGGGGCGGCTACACCTTC. The full variable domain, its missing parts supplied by reference TRBV30 and TRBJ1-2, is SQTIHQWPATLVQPVGSPLSLECTVEGTSNPNLYWYRQAAGRGLQLLFYSVGIGQISSEVPQNLSASRPQDRQFILSSKKLLLSDSGFYLCAWRETGGGYTFGSGTRLTVV.

This clone was detected only a few times. The chain is built from TRBV6-4 and TRBJ1-1; D is unresolved. The germline CDR1 and CDR2 sequences are MRHNA and SNTAGT. V was clipped by 6 bases and J by 0 bases, with 8 bases between them. This CDR3 contains 13 residues. CDR3 residues: CASSTELNTEAFF. In DNA form, the CDR3 reads TGTGCCAGCAGCACAGAGCTGAACACTGAAGCTTTCTTT.

This clone has more than one count but fewer than ten. This chain connects TRBV13 to TRBJ2-1, with 16 bases lining up with TRBD2. V lost 3 bases and J lost 2; bases outside the gene matches: 4. The length of the CDR3 is 18 residues. Germline V gene data show CDR1 as PRHDT and CDR2 as FYEKMQ (reference sequence). The CDR3 DNA follows: TGTGCCAGCAGCTTCACCGGGACTAGCGGGGGGGCCTACAATGAGCAGTTCTTC. Protein sequence: CASSFTGTSGGAYNEQFF.

This clone has just a few counts. The chain employs TRBV19 and TRBJ2-3; 15 positions agree with TRBD2. This CDR3 is built from 17 residues. Germline assignment: CDR1 LNHDA and CDR2 SQIVND (reference sequence). Trimming cost V 4 bases and J 5 bases; bases outside gene matches: 7. CDR3 protein: CASSRTSGRAMGDTQYF. The CDR3 region has the DNA TGTGCCAGTAGTAGGACTAGCGGGAGGGCCATGGGAGATACGCAGTATTTT. The full variable domain, its missing parts supplied by reference TRBV19 and TRBJ2-3, is DGGITQSPKYLFRKEGQNVTLSCEQNLNHDAMYWYRQDPGQGLRLIYYSQIVNDFQKGDIAEGYSVSREKKESFPLTVTSAQKNPTAFYLCASSRTSGRAMGDTQYFGPGTRLTVL.

This chain uses TRBV5-1 with TRBJ2-1; D call uncertain. V lost 3 bases and J 4 bases, leaving 8 bases between the germline ends. The CDR3 runs to 13 residues. Germline-derived CDR1 and CDR2 are SGHRS and YFSETQ. The CDR3 loop is CASSSIQYNEQFF. The CDR3 coding sequence is TGCGCCAGCAGCTCGATACAGTACAATGAGCAGTTCTTC.

The rearrangement uses TRBV11-2 and TRBJ1-2, with D possibly matching TRBD1 (6 bases). CDR3 length: 15 residues. Trimming pared 4 bases from V and 5 bases from J, leaving 17 bases between. The germline CDR1 and CDR2 sequences are SGHAT and FQNNGV. The CDR3 nucleotides are TGTGCCAGCAGCTCCTCGGACAGTCCGGGGTATGGCTACACCTTC. Protein product: CASSSSDSPGYGYTF.

The DNA of the CDR3 is TGTGCCAGCAGCAATATATCGCGTCTTGACTCCTACAATGAGCAGTTCTTC. Protein product: CASSNISRLDSYNEQFF. The chain employs TRBV21-1 and TRBJ2-1; the table gives TRBD2 as D, unverified against the DNA. TRBV21-1 is noted as a pseudogene. This CDR3 contains 17 residues.

The CDR3 DNA reads as TGTGCCAGCAGCCGCGGGACAGGGGTCTATGGCTACACCTTC. Protein: CASSRGTGVYGYTF. The V call is TRBV5-4, the J call TRBJ1-2; 10 bases line up with TRBD1. The CDR3 loop spans 14 amino acids. The V and J ends lost 4 bases and 4 bases, in that order; junction bases with no gene match: 4. Germline V gene data show CDR1 as SGHNT and CDR2 as YYREEE (reference sequence).

V gene TRBV14 combines with J gene TRBJ2-7; a possible D gene is TRBD2 (5 bases). The CDR3 loop spans 12 amino acids. CDR1 and CDR2 (germline): SGHDN, FVKESK. The V gene lost 2 bases and the J gene lost 5 bases, with 7 bases spanning the gap. CDR3 DNA sequence: TGTGCCAGCAGCCAACGGGGAGACGAGCAGTACTTC. It is translated as CASSQRGDEQYF.

The rearrangement joins TRBV18 to TRBJ2-3, with 10 bases lining up with TRBD1. The CDR3 extends over 16 amino acids. Per the germline V gene, CDR1 is KGHSH and CDR2 is LQKENI. V was pared by 2 bases and J by 5 bases, with 7 bases of the junction left unmatched. Here the CDR3 DNA reads TGTGCCAGCTCACCATTTCCGGGACAGGGGAGAGATACGCAGTATTTT. It translates to CASSPFPGQGRDTQYF.

This clone is a singleton in its sample. The CDR3 nucleotides read TGTGCCAGCAGCCGCCTCATGGGGCAGGCAAACTACGAGCAGTACTTC. It encodes CASSRLMGQANYEQYF. The chain joins TRBV4-2 to TRBJ2-7; TRBD1 might be the D (5 bases). Germline V lookup: CDR1 LGHNA, CDR2 YNFKEQ. Between the trimmed V and J ends, which lost 4 bases and 3 bases, there was a span of 19 bases. The length of the CDR3 is 16 residues.

This rearrangement joins TRBV19 to TRBJ1-1; TRBD1 aligns across 7 bases. The CDR3 spans 15 residues. V gave up 6 bases and J gave up 2 bases; unmatched junction bases: 9. Germline V gene lookup returns CDR1 LNHDA and CDR2 SQIVND (reference sequence). CDR3 sequence (DNA): TGTGCCAGTAGCCGAGGGACAGCTTCTAACACTGAAGCTTTCTTT. As protein: CASSRGTASNTEAFF.

This sequence joins TRBV4-3 and TRBJ2-5; D possibly corresponds to TRBD2 (6 bases). Per germline, CDR1 LGHNA and CDR2 YSLEER. Trimming shortened V by 0 bases and J by 5 bases, and 10 bases separated the two germline ends. The CDR3 is made up of 14 amino acids. The CDR3 coding sequence is TGCGCCAGCAGCCAAGACGGGGGTTCGGAGACCCAGTACTTC. Translation gives CASSQDGGSETQYF.

J is TRBJ1-2 and V is TRBV6-6; maybe TRBD1 (5 bases). Trimming removed 2 bases from V and 8 bases from J, with 12 bases in between. The length of the CDR3 is 13 residues. Germline V gene lookup returns CDR1 MNHNY and CDR2 SVGAGI (reference sequence). The CDR3 loop is CASSYRGVEGYTF. Here the CDR3 DNA reads TGTGCCAGCAGTTACCGGGGGGTTGAGGGCTACACCTTC.

This clone was seen a few times. The sample carries other DNA sequences with the same CDR3. This chain links TRBV7-3 with TRBJ2-7; TRBD2 is a possible D gene (6 bases). The V and J ends lost 1 base and 2 bases respectively, with 9 bases between them. Germline V CDR1 and CDR2: SGHTA, FQGTGA. The CDR3 totals 14 residues. CDR3 sequence (DNA): TGTGCCAGCAGCTTAAACAGCGGGCCCTACGAGCAGTACTTC. This codes for CASSLNSGPYEQYF.

The chain carries TRBV5-6 and TRBJ2-5, with 12 bases matching TRBD1. CDR1 SGHDT and CDR2 YYEEEE come from the germline V gene. With V trimmed by 2 bases and J by 4 bases, 3 bases remained unmatched. The CDR3 loop spans 15 amino acids. The CDR3 loop reads CASSLRDRGLETQYF. The CDR3 nucleotides read TGTGCCAGCAGCTTAAGGGACAGGGGGCTAGAGACCCAGTACTTC.

This clone has only a few counts. V usage is TRBV5-1 and J usage is TRBJ2-1; D call uncertain. The CDR3 contains 12 residues. Germline V gene lookup returns CDR1 SGHRS and CDR2 YFSETQ. Deletions cut 0 bases from V and 9 bases from J, with 7 bases between. In nucleotides, the CDR3 is TGCGCCAGCAGCTTGGCCTCGGGTGAGCAGTTCTTC. This codes for CASSLASGEQFF.